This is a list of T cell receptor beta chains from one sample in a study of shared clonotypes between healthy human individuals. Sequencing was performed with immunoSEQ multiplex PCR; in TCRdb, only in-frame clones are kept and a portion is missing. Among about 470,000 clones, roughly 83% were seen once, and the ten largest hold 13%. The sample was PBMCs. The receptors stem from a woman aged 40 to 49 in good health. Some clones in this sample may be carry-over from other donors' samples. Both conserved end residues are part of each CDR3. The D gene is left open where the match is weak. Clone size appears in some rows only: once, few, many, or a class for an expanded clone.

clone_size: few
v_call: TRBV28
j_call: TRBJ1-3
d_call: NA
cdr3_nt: TGTGCCAGCAGCCTAACTACGGACGGGACATCTGGAAACACCATATATTTT
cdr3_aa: CASSLTTDGTSGNTIYF

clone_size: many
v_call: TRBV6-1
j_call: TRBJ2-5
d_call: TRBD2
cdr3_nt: TGTGCCAGCAAATGGACTAGCGGTCAAGAGACCCAGTACTTC
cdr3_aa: CASKWTSGQETQYF

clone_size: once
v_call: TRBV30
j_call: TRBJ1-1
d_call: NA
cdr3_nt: TGTGCCTGGAATAGGGACGGTCGGAACACTGAAGCTTTCTTT
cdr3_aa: CAWNRDGRNTEAFF

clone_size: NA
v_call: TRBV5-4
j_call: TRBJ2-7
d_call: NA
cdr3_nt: TGTGCCAGCAGCTCGAAATCCCCGGTTGTCCTCTACGAGCAGTACTTC
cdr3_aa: CASSSKSPVVLYEQYF

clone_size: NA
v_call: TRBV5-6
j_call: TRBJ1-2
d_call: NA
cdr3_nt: TGTGCCAGCAGTTCGCGGAGTAACTATGGCTACACCTTC
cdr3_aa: CASSSRSNYGYTF

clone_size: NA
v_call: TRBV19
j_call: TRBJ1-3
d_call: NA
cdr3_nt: TGTGCCAGTAGTTACGGATGGTCCGCTGGAAACACCATATATTTT
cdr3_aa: CASSYGWSAGNTIYF

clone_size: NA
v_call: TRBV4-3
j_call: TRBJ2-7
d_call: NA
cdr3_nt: TGCGCCAGCAGCCCACAACAGGGTGCCAGCTACGAGCAGTACTTC
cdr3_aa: CASSPQQGASYEQYF

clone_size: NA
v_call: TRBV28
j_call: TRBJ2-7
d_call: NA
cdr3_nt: TGTGCCAGCAACGACCCCCGGGACGGCGCCTACGAGCAGTACTTC
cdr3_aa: CASNDPRDGAYEQYF

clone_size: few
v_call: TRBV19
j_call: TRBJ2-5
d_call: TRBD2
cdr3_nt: TGTGCCAGTAGTATAGGTCTTTCGGACGGGGGGACAGAGACCCAGTACTTC
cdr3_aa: CASSIGLSDGGTETQYF

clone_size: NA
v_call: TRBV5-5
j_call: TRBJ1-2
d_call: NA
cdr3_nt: TGTGCCAGCAGATACGCCGGACAGCTTTATACCGGTGGCTATGGCTACACCTTC
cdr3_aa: CASRYAGQLYTGGYGYTF

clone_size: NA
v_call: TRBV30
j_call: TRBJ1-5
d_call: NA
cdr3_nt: TGTGCCTGGAGTGTAGGGGGGGGTCAGCCCCAGCATTTT
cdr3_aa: CAWSVGGGQPQHF

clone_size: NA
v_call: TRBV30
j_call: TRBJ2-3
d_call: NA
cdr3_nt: TGTGCCTGGAGTCCCGGTGGTGCCGCGGATACGCAGTATTTT
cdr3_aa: CAWSPGGAADTQYF

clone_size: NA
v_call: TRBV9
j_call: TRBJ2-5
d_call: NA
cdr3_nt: TGTGCCAGCAGCTTCCGGGGTAGCATGGAGACCCAGTACTTC
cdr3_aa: CASSFRGSMETQYF

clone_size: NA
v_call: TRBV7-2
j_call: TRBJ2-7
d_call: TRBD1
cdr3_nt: TGTGCCAGCAGCGACGGGACAGGTTGGGCTTACGAGCAGTACTTC
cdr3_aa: CASSDGTGWAYEQYF

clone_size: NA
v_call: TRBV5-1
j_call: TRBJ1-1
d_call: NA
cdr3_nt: TGCGCCAGCAGCTTAAATATCTGGGGCGAGGACACTGAAGCTTTCTTT
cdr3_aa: CASSLNIWGEDTEAFF

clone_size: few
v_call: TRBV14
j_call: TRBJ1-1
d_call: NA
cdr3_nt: TGTGCCAGCAGCCAGGGGAGGGGGACTGAAGCTTTCTTT
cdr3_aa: CASSQGRGTEAFF

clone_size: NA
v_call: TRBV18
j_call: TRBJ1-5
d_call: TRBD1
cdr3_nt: TGTGCCAGCTCCCAGGGGGAAGATCAGCCCCAGCATTTT
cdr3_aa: CASSQGEDQPQHF

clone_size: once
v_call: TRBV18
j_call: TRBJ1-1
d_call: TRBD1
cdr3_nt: TGTGCCAGCTCAGCTGGGACAGGGGCTGAAGCTTTCTTT
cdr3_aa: CASSAGTGAEAFF

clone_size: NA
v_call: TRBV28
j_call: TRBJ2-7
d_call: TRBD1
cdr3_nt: TGTGCCAGCAGTTTCGGGACAGGTTCCTCCTACGAGCAGTACTTC
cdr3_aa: CASSFGTGSSYEQYF

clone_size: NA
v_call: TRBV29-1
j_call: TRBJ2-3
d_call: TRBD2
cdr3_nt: TGCAGCGTTGAATCGTCCGGGACTAGCGATTTCACAGATACGCAGTATTTT
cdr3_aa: CSVESSGTSDFTDTQYF

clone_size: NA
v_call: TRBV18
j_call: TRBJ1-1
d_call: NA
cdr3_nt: TGTGCCAGCTCACCAGGGGGGTGGAACCAGAACACTGAAGCTTTCTTT
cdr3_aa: CASSPGGWNQNTEAFF

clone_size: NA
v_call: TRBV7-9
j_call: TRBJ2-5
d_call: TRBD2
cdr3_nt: TGTGCCAGCAGCTTTGGCCTGGCTAGCGGGATGGAGACCCAGTACTTC
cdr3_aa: CASSFGLASGMETQYF

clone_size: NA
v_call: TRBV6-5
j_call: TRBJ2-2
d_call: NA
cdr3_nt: TGTGCCAGCAGTTACTTGGGGGAGAACGGGGAGCTGTTTTTT
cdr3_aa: CASSYLGENGELFF

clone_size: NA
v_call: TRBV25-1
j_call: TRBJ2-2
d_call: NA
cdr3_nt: TGTGCCAGCAGTGAATATCAGGTCACCGGGGAGCTGTTTTTT
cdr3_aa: CASSEYQVTGELFF

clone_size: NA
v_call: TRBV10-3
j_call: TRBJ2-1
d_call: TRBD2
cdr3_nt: TGTGCCATCAGTGCAGGAGGGGGACTAGAAGAGGGTGAGCAGTTCTTC
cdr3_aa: CAISAGGGLEEGEQFF

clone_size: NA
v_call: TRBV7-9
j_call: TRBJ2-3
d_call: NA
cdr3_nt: TGTGCCAGCAGCCGAGGTCCCCTATCCACAGATACGCAGTATTTT
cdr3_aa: CASSRGPLSTDTQYF

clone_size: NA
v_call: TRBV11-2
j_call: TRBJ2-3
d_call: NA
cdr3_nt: TGTGCCAGCAGCTTAGATCGGCAGACAGATACGCAGTATTTT
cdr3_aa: CASSLDRQTDTQYF

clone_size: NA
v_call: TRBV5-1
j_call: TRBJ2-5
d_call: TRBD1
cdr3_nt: TGCGCCAGCAGCTTACAGGGGCCGGGAGAGACCCAGTACTTC
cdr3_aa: CASSLQGPGETQYF

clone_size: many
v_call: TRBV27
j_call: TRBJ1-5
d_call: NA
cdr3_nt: TGTGCCAGCAGTTTAAATGGAGGGGGTCAGCCCCAGCATTTT
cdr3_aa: CASSLNGGGQPQHF

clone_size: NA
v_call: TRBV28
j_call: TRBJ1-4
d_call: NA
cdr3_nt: TGTGCCAGCAGGACCAATGAAAAACTGTTTTTT
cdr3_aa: CASRTNEKLFF

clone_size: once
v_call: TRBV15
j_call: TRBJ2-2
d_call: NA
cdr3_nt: TGTGCCACCAGCGTTGTGGGGACCGGGGAGCTGTTTTTT
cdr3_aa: CATSVVGTGELFF

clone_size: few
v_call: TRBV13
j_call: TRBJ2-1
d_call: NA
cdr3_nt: TGTGCCAGCAGCTTCGGTGGACACAATGAGCAGTTCTTC
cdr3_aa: CASSFGGHNEQFF

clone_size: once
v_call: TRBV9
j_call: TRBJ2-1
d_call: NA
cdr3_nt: TGTGCCAGCAGCGTAGCCCCTAGAGAGTACAATGAGCAGTTCTTC
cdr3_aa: CASSVAPREYNEQFF

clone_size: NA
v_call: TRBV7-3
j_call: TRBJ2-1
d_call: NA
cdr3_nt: TGTGCCAGCAGCTTATGGGCCACCCTCTCCTACAATGAGCAGTTCTTC
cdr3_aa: CASSLWATLSYNEQFF

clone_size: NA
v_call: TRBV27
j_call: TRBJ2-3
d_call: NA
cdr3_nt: TGTGCCAGCAGTTTAAGCCCGGCAGATACGCAGTATTTT
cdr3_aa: CASSLSPADTQYF

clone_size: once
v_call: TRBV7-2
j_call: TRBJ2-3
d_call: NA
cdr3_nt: TGTGCCAGCAGCTTAGTTGGAGTCACTAGCACAGATACGCAGTATTTT
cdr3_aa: CASSLVGVTSTDTQYF

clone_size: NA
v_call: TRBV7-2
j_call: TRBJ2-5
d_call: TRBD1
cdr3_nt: TGTGCCAGCAGCTTTGGCGGGACAGGAGGCCAAGAGACCCAGTACTTC
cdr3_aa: CASSFGGTGGQETQYF

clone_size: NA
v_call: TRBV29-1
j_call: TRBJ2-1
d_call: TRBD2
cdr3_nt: TGCAGCGTTGCCCGGCGGGAGGTGAACAATGAGCAGTTCTTC
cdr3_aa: CSVARREVNNEQFF

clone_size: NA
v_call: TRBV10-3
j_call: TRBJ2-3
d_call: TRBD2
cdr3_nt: TGTGCCACCAGCAGCGGGACTAGCACAGATACGCAGTATTTT
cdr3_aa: CATSSGTSTDTQYF

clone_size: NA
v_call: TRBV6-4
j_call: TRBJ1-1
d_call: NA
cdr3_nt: TGTGCCAGCAGGAGTCAGGGGAACGTGAACACTGAAGCTTTCTTT
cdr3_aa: CASRSQGNVNTEAFF

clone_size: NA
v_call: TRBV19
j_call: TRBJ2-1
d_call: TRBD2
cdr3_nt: TGTGCCAGCGAGCGGGAGGGGAGGTACAATGAGCAGTTCTTC
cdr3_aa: CASEREGRYNEQFF

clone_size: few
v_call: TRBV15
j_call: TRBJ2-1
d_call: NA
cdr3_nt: TGTGCCACCAGCAGAGACCCCATGGGCAGCTCCTACAATGAGCAGTTCTTC
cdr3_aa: CATSRDPMGSSYNEQFF

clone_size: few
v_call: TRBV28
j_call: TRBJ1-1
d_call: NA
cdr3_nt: TGTGCCAGCAATCCGGGCGACTTGTGGGACACTGAAGCTTTCTTT
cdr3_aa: CASNPGDLWDTEAFF

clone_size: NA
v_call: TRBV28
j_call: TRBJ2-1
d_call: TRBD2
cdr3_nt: TGTGCCAGCAGTTCCCCTTACCGATCCGGGACTAGCGGGAGGGCGAATGAGCAGTTCTTC
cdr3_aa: CASSSPYRSGTSGRANEQFF

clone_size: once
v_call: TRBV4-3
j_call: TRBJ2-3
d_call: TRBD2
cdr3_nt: TGCGCCAGCAGCCAAGGTGCAGCGGGAGTCCCAGATACGCAGTATTTT
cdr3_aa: CASSQGAAGVPDTQYF

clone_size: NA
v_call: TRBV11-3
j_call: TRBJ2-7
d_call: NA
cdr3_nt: TGTGCCAGCAGCTTTGGGGAAGCCGCCGAGCAGTACTTC
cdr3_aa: CASSFGEAAEQYF

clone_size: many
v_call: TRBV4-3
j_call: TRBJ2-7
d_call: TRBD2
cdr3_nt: TGCGCCAGCAGCCAGTCGACTAGCGGGTTCTACGAGCAGTACTTC
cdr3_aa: CASSQSTSGFYEQYF

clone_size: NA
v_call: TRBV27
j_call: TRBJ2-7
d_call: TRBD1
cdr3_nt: TGTGCCAGCAGCCCGGGGTCGGGACAGGGCTCCTACGAGCAGTACTTC
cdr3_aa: CASSPGSGQGSYEQYF

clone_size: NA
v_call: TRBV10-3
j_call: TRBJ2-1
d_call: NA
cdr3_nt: TGTGCCATCACCGGGACTGAGAACAATGAGCAGTTCTTC
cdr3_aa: CAITGTENNEQFF

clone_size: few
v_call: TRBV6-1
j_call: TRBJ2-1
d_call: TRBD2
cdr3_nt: TGTGCCAGCAGACGGACTAGCCGGGGTGAGCAGTTCTTC
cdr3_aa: CASRRTSRGEQFF